A selection of T cell receptor beta chains follows, all from one sample in a study of PD-1 blockade in classical Hodgkin lymphoma. TCRdb's copy holds only in-frame clones and misses some; the assay was immunoSEQ multiplex PCR. In the table there are about 3,300 clones, roughly 84% of which are singletons. The sample comprised CD4+ T cells from blood. The receptor source for this set is a human donor with classical Hodgkin lymphoma. Each CDR3 is given with its conserved first and last residue. Fields, in order: J gene, V gene, CDR3 length, D gene, clone size, CDR3 protein, CDR3 DNA. A D gene is named only where the DNA matches it firmly. The listing skips clone size in some rows; elsewhere it reads once, few, many or a size class.

TRBJ1-1 | TRBV15 | 15 | - | - | CATSRDLQMNTEAFF | TGTGCCACCAGCAGAGATCTGCAGATGAACACTGAAGCTTTCTTT
TRBJ2-1 | TRBV19 | 15 | TRBD1 | - | CASSSRDRGGDEQFF | TGTGCCAGTAGTAGCCGGGACAGGGGAGGCGATGAGCAGTTCTTC
TRBJ2-3 | TRBV5-5 | 16 | - | few | CASSLGAGTLGDTQYF | TGTGCCAGCAGCTTGGGGGCCGGGACTCTAGGAGATACGCAGTATTTT
TRBJ2-5 | TRBV5-1 | 16 | TRBD2 | - | CASSTRTSGFQETQYF | TGCGCCAGCAGCACAAGGACTAGCGGCTTCCAAGAGACCCAGTACTTC
TRBJ1-6 | TRBV28 | 18 | TRBD1 | - | CASSPTRLTGLQDSPLHF | TGTGCCAGCAGTCCCACCCGGTTGACAGGGCTGCAGGATTCACCCCTCCACTTT
TRBJ1-1 | TRBV5-1 | 14 | - | - | CASSLEPENTEAFF | TGCGCCAGCAGCTTGGAACCAGAGAACACTGAAGCTTTCTTT
TRBJ2-2 | TRBV6-5 | 15 | - | - | CASSWGDDGAGELFF | TGTGCCAGCAGTTGGGGAGACGACGGTGCCGGGGAGCTGTTTTTT
TRBJ1-1 | TRBV2 | 13 | - | - | CASKRDGGTEAFF | TGTGCCAGCAAAAGGGATGGGGGCACTGAAGCTTTCTTT
TRBJ2-7 | TRBV6-5 | 14 | TRBD1 | - | CASRTDRGPYEQYF | TGTGCCAGCAGAACGGACAGGGGGCCTTACGAGCAGTACTTC
TRBJ2-2 | TRBV28 | 15 | TRBD1 | - | CASTSDRGHTGELFF | TGTGCCAGCACCTCGGACAGGGGGCACACCGGGGAGCTGTTTTTT
TRBJ1-2 | TRBV2 | 15 | TRBD1 | - | CASRGGTGPTWGYTF | TGTGCCAGCAGGGGGGGGACAGGCCCGACTTGGGGCTACACCTTC
TRBJ2-2 | TRBV14 | 12 | - | - | CASSLHTGELFF | TGTGCCAGCAGCTTACACACCGGGGAGCTGTTTTTT
TRBJ1-1 | TRBV11-3 | 15 | TRBD1 | - | CASSRDRGMNTEAFF | TGTGCCAGCAGCCGGGACAGGGGAATGAACACTGAAGCTTTCTTT
TRBJ1-5 | TRBV2 | 14 | - | - | CASSQDYADQPQHF | TGTGCCAGCAGCCAGGACTATGCAGATCAGCCCCAGCATTTT
TRBJ2-5 | TRBV18 | 15 | TRBD1 | - | CASSPLRDSEETQYF | TGTGCCAGCTCACCCCTACGGGACAGCGAAGAGACCCAGTACTTC
TRBJ2-7 | TRBV11-2 | 14 | TRBD1 | - | CASSSWTGAYEQYF | TGTGCCAGCAGCTCTTGGACAGGGGCCTACGAGCAGTACTTC
TRBJ2-3 | TRBV5-1 | 15 | - | - | CASSPTGRGTDTQYF | TGCGCCAGCAGCCCGACAGGGAGGGGCACAGATACGCAGTATTTT
TRBJ1-1 | TRBV6-6 | 11 | - | - | CASSQNSEAFF | TGTGCCAGCAGCCAGAACTCTGAAGCTTTCTTT
TRBJ2-3 | TRBV5-6 | 15 | TRBD1 | once | CASSLEQGAADTQYF | TGTGCCAGCAGCTTGGAACAGGGGGCGGCAGATACGCAGTATTTT
TRBJ2-3 | TRBV5-1 | 15 | TRBD2 | - | CASSSTSGSTDTQYF | TGCGCCAGCAGCTCCACTAGCGGGAGCACAGATACGCAGTATTTT
TRBJ2-2 | TRBV18 | 15 | - | - | CASSPETANTGELFF | TGTGCCAGCTCACCAGAAACCGCGAACACCGGGGAGCTGTTTTTT
TRBJ2-1 | TRBV18 | 11 | - | - | CASSPANEQFF | TGTGCCAGCTCACCGGCCAATGAGCAGTTCTTC
TRBJ2-5 | TRBV19 | 14 | - | - | CASTSKQGGETQYF | TGTGCCAGTACCTCTAAACAGGGAGGAGAGACCCAGTACTTC
TRBJ2-5 | TRBV6-5 | 13 | - | - | CASSRVGGKTQYF | TGTGCCAGCAGCCGGGTGGGCGGAAAGACCCAGTACTTC
TRBJ2-3 | TRBV6-1 | 12 | - | - | CASSEVADTQYF | TGTGCCAGCAGTGAAGTTGCAGATACGCAGTATTTT
TRBJ2-2 | TRBV5-4 | 14 | TRBD1 | - | CASSAGQGFGELFF | TGTGCCAGCTCGGCAGGACAGGGTTTCGGGGAGCTGTTTTTT
TRBJ2-3 | TRBV7-2 | 14 | - | - | CASSLVRGEDTQYF | TGTGCCAGCAGCTTAGTTCGCGGGGAGGATACGCAGTATTTT
TRBJ1-2 | TRBV2 | 14 | TRBD1 | - | CASRRDREGYGYTF | TGTGCCAGCAGGCGGGACAGGGAAGGCTATGGCTACACCTTC
TRBJ2-5 | TRBV2 | 11 | - | - | CASSVQETQYF | TGTGCCAGCTCGGTCCAAGAGACCCAGTACTTC
TRBJ1-5 | TRBV6-1 | 14 | - | once | CASTPGGSNQPQHF | TGTGCCAGCACCCCTGGGGGTAGCAATCAGCCCCAGCATTTT
TRBJ2-1 | TRBV11-2 | 13 | - | - | CASSLVRGEEQFF | TGTGCCAGCAGCTTAGTTAGAGGGGAGGAGCAGTTCTTC
TRBJ2-5 | TRBV7-9 | 13 | - | - | CASSPRTGETQYF | TGTGCCAGCAGCCCTCGGACCGGGGAGACCCAGTACTTC
TRBJ1-5 | TRBV6-5 | 14 | TRBD1 | few | CASSSGGGIQPQHF | TGTGCCAGCAGTTCAGGGGGAGGGATTCAGCCCCAGCATTTT
TRBJ2-1 | TRBV2 | 14 | TRBD1 | - | CASQAGQGFGEQFF | TGTGCCAGCCAGGCGGGACAGGGCTTCGGTGAGCAGTTCTTC
TRBJ2-7 | TRBV5-1 | 15 | TRBD1 | once | CASSLEGTGYNEQYF | TGCGCCAGCAGCTTGGAAGGGACAGGGTATAACGAGCAGTACTTC
TRBJ2-7 | TRBV6-1 | 14 | - | few | CASSETGPNYEQYF | TGTGCCAGCAGTGAAACGGGGCCGAACTACGAGCAGTACTTC
TRBJ2-5 | TRBV5-6 | 14 | - | - | CASSLAGPTETQYF | TGTGCCAGCAGCTTGGCTGGACCGACGGAGACCCAGTACTTC
TRBJ2-7 | TRBV6-6 | 15 | - | - | CASSYSLVLFSEQYF | TGTGCCAGCAGTTACTCGCTGGTCCTGTTCTCCGAGCAGTACTTC
TRBJ2-5 | TRBV2 | 13 | - | - | CASRGGRQETQYF | TGTGCCAGCAGGGGGGGCAGACAAGAGACCCAGTACTTC
TRBJ1-5 | TRBV2 | 14 | - | - | CASSAGGSNQPQHF | TGTGCCAGCAGTGCGGGGGGCTCGAATCAGCCCCAGCATTTT
TRBJ2-2 | TRBV11-3 | 12 | - | - | CASSFRVGELFF | TGTGCCAGCAGCTTCAGGGTCGGGGAGCTGTTTTTT
TRBJ1-2 | TRBV5-1 | 14 | - | - | CASSQDNFNYGYTF | TGCGCCAGCAGCCAGGACAATTTTAACTATGGCTACACCTTC
TRBJ1-2 | TRBV5-6 | 14 | - | - | CASSSEGGNYGYTF | TGTGCCAGCAGCTCCGAGGGGGGCAACTATGGCTACACCTTC
TRBJ2-1 | TRBV18 | 13 | - | - | CASSPDSLGEQFF | TGTGCCAGCTCACCGGACAGTCTCGGTGAGCAGTTCTTC
TRBJ1-4 | TRBV5-1 | 16 | TRBD1 | - | CASSLEQGATNEKLFF | TGCGCCAGCAGCTTGGAACAGGGGGCGACTAATGAAAAACTGTTTTTT
TRBJ2-5 | TRBV10-2 | 14 | - | - | CASSESSVAETQYF | TGCGCCAGCAGTGAGTCTAGCGTGGCGGAGACCCAGTACTTC
TRBJ1-5 | TRBV7-2 | 13 | - | - | CASSFEGDQPQHF | TGTGCCAGCAGCTTCGAAGGGGATCAGCCCCAGCATTTT
TRBJ2-1 | TRBV5-4 | 14 | - | - | CASSLEATSDEQFF | TGTGCCAGCAGCTTGGAGGCCACCTCGGATGAGCAGTTCTTC
TRBJ2-3 | TRBV5-8 | 14 | - | - | CASSTGPGTDTQYF | TGTGCCAGCAGCACGGGACCCGGGACAGATACGCAGTATTTT
TRBJ1-4 | TRBV5-1 | 15 | - | - | CASSLAGGTNEKLFF | TGCGCCAGCAGCTTGGCGGGGGGAACTAATGAAAAACTGTTTTTT
TRBJ2-3 | TRBV6-1 | 13 | TRBD2 | - | CASGTSGADTQYF | TGTGCCAGCGGGACTAGCGGGGCAGATACGCAGTATTTT
TRBJ2-3 | TRBV19 | 14 | - | - | CASKGQIPTDTQYF | TGTGCCAGTAAGGGTCAGATCCCCACAGATACGCAGTATTTT
TRBJ1-1 | TRBV30 | 13 | TRBD1 | - | CAWSRDRATEAFF | TGTGCCTGGAGTAGAGACAGGGCCACTGAAGCTTTCTTT
TRBJ2-3 | TRBV4-1 | 15 | - | - | CASSQDPQGTDTQYF | TGCGCCAGCAGCCAAGATCCACAGGGCACAGATACGCAGTATTTT